These T cell receptor beta chains were read from a single sample in a study of blood T cell repertoires in COVID-19. Profiled with immunoSEQ multiplex PCR; TCRdb holds only in-frame clones, not every one. This sample yields 190,000 or so clones, of which about 82% are seen a single time; 7% to 10% belongs to the top ten. The source material was PBMCs or T cells enriched from blood (not recorded which). The receptors here all came from a woman aged 25 to 39 who had recovered from COVID-19. CDR3s leave out the opening cysteine and the closing phenylalanine or tryptophan.

J,V,CDR3
TRBJ2-1,TRBV11-2,ASSPRTEASEQF
TRBJ2-7,TRBV5-4,ASSRLAGDTYEQY
TRBJ2-3,TRBV7-8,ASSLARREIVTDTQY
TRBJ2-5,TRBV6-6,ASRTSGSRETQY
TRBJ1-4,TRBV28,ATGGGRKNEKLF
TRBJ1-4,TRBV29-1,SVGQGYNEKLF
TRBJ1-6,TRBV5-6,ASSSESGDSPLH
TRBJ2-5,TRBV3-1/TRBV3-2,ASSRRTGSLVYQETQY
TRBJ1-5,TRBV6-1,ASSASGASSNQPQH
TRBJ2-7,TRBV11-3,ASSTQAPGEREDWYEQY
TRBJ2-2,TRBV18,ASSPSGQNTGELF
TRBJ2-7,TRBV29-1,SVDSGYEQY
TRBJ2-4,TRBV2,ASSELGRGPFLAKNIQY
TRBJ2-1,TRBV28,ASSLGSDEQF
TRBJ2-2,TRBV7-6,ASTLWGLAGVNTGELF
TRBJ2-1,TRBV11-2,ASSLEKGVPYNEQF
TRBJ2-1,TRBV6-5,ASSYRRTSHNEQF
TRBJ1-2,TRBV5-1,ASSLDNNYGYT
TRBJ2-1,TRBV5-1,ASSLAEPGLAGVKAYNEQF
TRBJ1-1,TRBV29-1,SVSQGLNTEAF
TRBJ2-5,TRBV4-1,ASSQEGRGVGIQETQY
TRBJ2-1,TRBV9,ASSVGTSPINEQF
TRBJ2-3,TRBV5-1,ASSWQGTDTQY
TRBJ2-2,TRBV5-1,ASSSTSGLGELF
TRBJ2-7,TRBV2,ASSEAETQGSYEQY
TRBJ1-4,TRBV7-9,ASSLSAGRIEKLF
TRBJ2-7,TRBV9,ASSRGDRGVHEQY
TRBJ2-1,TRBV7-8,ASSLAGRAGNEQF
TRBJ2-3,TRBV25-1,AVGLAGLYTQY